The 17 T cell receptor beta chains below come from one sample, sequenced in a study of blood T cell repertoires in COVID-19 (TCRdb year 2020). The library was built by means of the immunoSEQ multiplex PCR assay. TCRdb re-hosts the immuneACCESS table, in-frame sequences only. Its copies lack some clones; in the studies checked, an unresolved V gene accounts for under half of them, and the cause for the rest is not known. In this sample the table shows more than 200,000 clones, about 85% of which occur a single time. More than 9% of the sample comes from the top ten. Sequencing used peripheral blood. Every receptor here comes from a woman older than 75 with COVID-19, enrolled during active disease.

This clone has only one observation. The CDR3 sequence is CASSVGPERAQYF. For the CDR3, the DNA is TGTGCCAGCAGCGTGGGCCCGGAGCGGGCCCAGTACTTC. The V and J genes are TRBV7-2 and TRBJ2-5, with D maybe TRBD2 (6 bases). Germline-derived CDR1 and CDR2 are SGHTA and FQGNSA. Trimming took 5 bases from V and 9 from J, leaving 16 bases between them. The CDR3 has 13 amino acids.

This chain joins TRBV7-8 and TRBJ2-7; 7 bases agree with TRBD2. V lost 0 bases, J lost 0 bases, and 5 bases stayed unmatched. Germline values: CDR1 SGHVS, CDR2 FQNEAQ. The CDR3 has 16 amino acids. CDR3: CASSLASSGTSYEQYV. The CDR3 DNA follows: TGTGCCAGCAGCTTAGCGTCTAGCGGAACCTCCTACGAGCAGTACGTC.

This rearrangement joins TRBV30 to TRBJ2-3; a possible D gene is TRBD1 (6 bases). The length of the CDR3 is 15 residues. V was clipped by 2 bases and J by 0 bases, with 12 bases between them. The germline V gene has CDR1 GTSNPN and CDR2 SVGIG (reference sequence). CDR3 sequence (DNA): TGTGCCTGGAGTTCAACAGGGTCTAGCACAGATACGCAGTATTTT. Amino acid sequence: CAWSSTGSSTDTQYF.

DNA of the CDR3: TGTGCCAGCAGTACGGACTCCCCTCTAACCTACAATGAGCAGTTCTTC. Protein sequence: CASSTDSPLTYNEQFF. This chain connects TRBV6-2 or TRBV6-3 to TRBJ2-1, with D perhaps matching TRBD2 (5 bases). CDR3 size: 16 residues. Germline V lookup: CDR1 MNHEY, CDR2 SVGEGT. The V end was cut by 5 bases, the J end by 2 bases, with 16 bases between.

This rearrangement joins TRBV7-9 to TRBJ1-2, with D unresolved. Germline assignment: CDR1 SEHNR and CDR2 FQNEAQ (reference sequence). The CDR3 spans 14 residues. V lost 7 bases, J lost 7 bases, and 19 bases lay in between. The CDR3 spells CASIQAFSTVGYTF. The CDR3, as DNA: TGTGCCAGCATCCAGGCCTTCTCAACGGTTGGCTACACCTTC.

V gene TRBV5-5 combines with J gene TRBJ1-6; a weak D match, TRBD1 (6 bases). There are 16 residues in the CDR3. Trimming removed 7 bases from V and 8 bases from J, with 22 bases in between. CDR1 is SGHKS and CDR2 is YYEKEE in the germline V gene (reference sequence). CDR3 region: CASAYQGLPGDSPLHF. The CDR3, as DNA: TGTGCCAGCGCCTACCAGGGGCTTCCCGGGGATTCACCCCTCCACTTT.

The rearrangement uses TRBV5-1 and TRBJ2-1, with TRBD2 matching 8 bases. This CDR3 has 16 residues. V was pared by 1 base and J by 5 bases, with 8 bases of the junction left unmatched. The germline gives CDR1 SGHRS, CDR2 YFSETQ. The CDR3 nucleotides are TGCGCCAGCAGCTTGACCTTAGCGGGGAAAAACAATGAGCAGTTCTTC. It yields the protein CASSLTLAGKNNEQFF.

The chain employs TRBV7-9 and TRBJ2-1, with 8 bases that match TRBD2. Trimming took 1 base from V and 5 from J; bases not matched to a gene: 10. Germline CDR1 SEHNR, CDR2 FQNEAQ (reference sequence). The CDR3 runs to 17 residues. Here the CDR3 DNA reads TGTGCCAGCAGCTTAGAAGTTAGCGGGGATCCTCACAATGAGCAGTTCTTC. Translating gives CASSLEVSGDPHNEQFF.

The gene calls are TRBV18 and TRBJ1-4; D unresolved. Trimming removed 1 base at V and 11 bases at J, with 11 bases between. From germline, CDR1 is KGHSH and CDR2 LQKENI. The CDR3 runs 13 residues. Written as DNA, the CDR3 is TGTGCCAGCTCACCACTGGTTGAGGATAAACTGTTTTTT. Encoded protein: CASSPLVEDKLFF.

V gene TRBV5-4 combines with J gene TRBJ2-3, with 12 bases fitting TRBD2. This CDR3 contains 15 residues. CDR1 and CDR2 from the germline V gene are SGHNT and YYREEE (reference sequence). Trimming removed 7 bases from V and 2 bases from J; junction bases left unmatched: 5. As DNA, the CDR3 is TGTGCCAGCGGAGGACTAGCGGGGATCACAGATACGCAGTATTTT. This encodes CASGGLAGITDTQYF. Variable domain in full (rest from reference TRBV5-4 and TRBJ2-3): ETGVTQSPTHLIKTRGQQVTLRCSSQSGHNTVSWYQQALGQGPQFIFQYYREEENGRGNFPPRFSGLQFPNYSSELNVNALELDDSALYLCASGGLAGITDTQYFGPGTRLTVL.

V is TRBV5-5 and J is TRBJ1-5; D is undetermined. The ends were cut back, 5 bases at V and 0 bases at J, with 9 bases in the middle. Germline V CDR1 and CDR2: SGHKS, YYEKEE (reference sequence). This CDR3 spans 14 amino acids. Written as DNA, the CDR3 is TGTGCCAGCAGTTTTACAGATAGCAATCAGCCCCAGCATTTT. Its translation is CASSFTDSNQPQHF.

This rearrangement joins TRBV24-1 to TRBJ2-5, with TRBD1 matching 7 bases. Per germline, CDR1 KGHDR and CDR2 SFDVKD. This CDR3 is 14 amino acids long. Unmatched junction bases numbered 2, after V lost 3 bases and J lost 2 bases. CDR3 in amino acids: CATSDPGQQETQYF. The DNA for the CDR3 is TGTGCCACCAGTGATCCGGGACAGCAAGAGACCCAGTACTTC.

CDR3 protein: CASSGTGLAATDTQYF. In DNA, the CDR3 is TGTGCCAGCAGCGGGACGGGACTAGCGGCCACAGATACGCAGTATTTT. The chain carries TRBV9 and TRBJ2-3; 11 bases line up with TRBD2. With V trimmed by 3 bases and J by 2 bases, 5 bases remained unmatched. This CDR3 is 16 amino acids long. Germline V lookup: CDR1 SGDLS, CDR2 YYNGEE.

This clone was seen only once. This chain connects TRBV4-1 to TRBJ2-5; 9 bases agree with TRBD2. Germline CDR1 is MGHRA and CDR2 is YSYEKL. Trimming removed 3 bases from V and 5 bases from J; junction bases left unmatched: 4. This CDR3 is built from 14 residues. The CDR3: CASSQGLAAETQYF. The CDR3 DNA reads TGCGCCAGCAGCCAGGGACTAGCCGCGGAGACCCAGTACTTC.

This chain joins TRBV10-3 and TRBJ1-1; D is uncertain. The germline V gene encodes CDR1 ENHRY and CDR2 SYGVKD. The CDR3 covers 14 residues. The V gene lost 10 bases and the J gene lost 7 bases, with 22 bases spanning the gap. In DNA, the CDR3 is TGTGCCACGGTTGATGGACGGTCGGAGGTTGAAGCTTTCTTT. It specifies CATVDGRSEVEAFF.

The V gene is TRBV10-3, the J gene TRBJ1-1, with 9 bases fitting TRBD1. Germline CDR1 is ENHRY and CDR2 is SYGVKD. The CDR3 loop spans 17 amino acids. J was trimmed by 5 bases and V by 6 bases; bases with no gene match: 16. CDR3 DNA: TGTGCCATCAGCGAAGCGGGACAGGGTCCCGGAAAGACTGAAGCTTTCTTT. Translated, it gives CAISEAGQGPGKTEAFF.

This clone was seen a single time. The J gene is TRBJ2-2, the V gene TRBV7-9; TRBD1 aligns across 8 bases. With 5 bases clipped from V and 2 bases from J, the junction kept 10 bases outside the gene matches. The CDR3 length is 17 residues. CDR1 SEHNR and CDR2 FQNEAQ come from the germline V gene (reference sequence). The CDR3 region has the DNA TGTGCCAGCAGCCACGCAACAGGGGGTTATAACACCGGGGAGCTGTTTTTT. Translated, it gives CASSHATGGYNTGELFF.